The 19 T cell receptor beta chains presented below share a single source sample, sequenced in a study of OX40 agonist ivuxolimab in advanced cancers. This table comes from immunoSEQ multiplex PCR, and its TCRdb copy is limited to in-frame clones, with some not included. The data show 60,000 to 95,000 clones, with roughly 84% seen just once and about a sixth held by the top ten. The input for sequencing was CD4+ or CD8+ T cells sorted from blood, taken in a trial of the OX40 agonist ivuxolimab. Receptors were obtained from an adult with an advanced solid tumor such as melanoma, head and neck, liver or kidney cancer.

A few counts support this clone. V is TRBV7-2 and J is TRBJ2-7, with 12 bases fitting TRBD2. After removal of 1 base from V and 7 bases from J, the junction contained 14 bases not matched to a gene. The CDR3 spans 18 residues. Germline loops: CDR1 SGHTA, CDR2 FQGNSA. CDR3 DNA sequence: TGTGCCAGCAGCTTAGATTTAATTGCTAGCGGGAGGGCGTGGGAGCAGTACTTC. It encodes CASSLDLIASGRAWEQYF.

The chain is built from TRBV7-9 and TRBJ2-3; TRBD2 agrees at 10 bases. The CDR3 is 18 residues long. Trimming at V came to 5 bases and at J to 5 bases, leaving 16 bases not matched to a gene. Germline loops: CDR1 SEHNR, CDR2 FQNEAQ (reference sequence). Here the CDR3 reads CASSLLSSGSSRGDTQYF. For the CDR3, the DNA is TGTGCCAGCAGCCTCCTCTCTAGCGGGAGTAGTAGAGGAGATACGCAGTATTTT.

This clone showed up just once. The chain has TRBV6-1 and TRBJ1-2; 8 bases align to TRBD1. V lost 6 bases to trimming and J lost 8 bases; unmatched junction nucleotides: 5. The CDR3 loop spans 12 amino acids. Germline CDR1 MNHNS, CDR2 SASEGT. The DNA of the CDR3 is TGTGCCAGCAGCGGGCGACAGGGGGGCTACACCTTC. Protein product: CASSGRQGGYTF.

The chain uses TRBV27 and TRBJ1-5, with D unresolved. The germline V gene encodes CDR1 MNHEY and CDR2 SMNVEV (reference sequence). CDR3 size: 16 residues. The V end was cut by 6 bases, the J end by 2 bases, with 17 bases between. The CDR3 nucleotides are TGTGCCAGCAGCCCGCTAGGAGGCATCGGCAATCAGCCCCAGCATTTT. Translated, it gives CASSPLGGIGNQPQHF.

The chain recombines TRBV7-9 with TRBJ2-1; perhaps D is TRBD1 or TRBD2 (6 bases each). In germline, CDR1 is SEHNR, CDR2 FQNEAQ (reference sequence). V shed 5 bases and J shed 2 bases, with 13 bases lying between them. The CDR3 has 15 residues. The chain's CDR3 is CASSRVGGAYNEQFF. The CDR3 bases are TGTGCCAGCAGCCGCGTCGGGGGCGCCTACAATGAGCAGTTCTTC.

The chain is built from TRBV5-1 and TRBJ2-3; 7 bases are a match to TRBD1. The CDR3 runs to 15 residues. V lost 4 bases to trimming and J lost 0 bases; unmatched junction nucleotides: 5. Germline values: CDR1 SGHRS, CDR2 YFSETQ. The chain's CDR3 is CASSGGQRSTDTQYF. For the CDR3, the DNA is TGCGCCAGCAGCGGGGGACAGCGTAGCACAGATACGCAGTATTTT.

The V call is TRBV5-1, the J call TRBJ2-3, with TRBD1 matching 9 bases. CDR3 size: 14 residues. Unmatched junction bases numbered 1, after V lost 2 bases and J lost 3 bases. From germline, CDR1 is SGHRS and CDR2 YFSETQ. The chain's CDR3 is CASSFDRGTDTQYF. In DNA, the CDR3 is TGCGCCAGCAGCTTCGACAGGGGGACAGATACGCAGTATTTT.

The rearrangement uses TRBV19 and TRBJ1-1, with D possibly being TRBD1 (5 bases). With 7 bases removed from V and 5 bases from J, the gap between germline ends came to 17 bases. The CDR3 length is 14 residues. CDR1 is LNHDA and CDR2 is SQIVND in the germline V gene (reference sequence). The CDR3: CASTPRGSGTEAFF. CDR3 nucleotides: TGTGCCAGTACTCCCCGGGGGTCGGGGACTGAAGCTTTCTTT.

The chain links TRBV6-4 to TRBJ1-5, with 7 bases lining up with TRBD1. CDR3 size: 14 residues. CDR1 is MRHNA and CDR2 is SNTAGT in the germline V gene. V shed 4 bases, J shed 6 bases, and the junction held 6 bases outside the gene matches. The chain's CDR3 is CASSAETGVQPQHF. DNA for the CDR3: TGTGCCAGCAGTGCCGAAACAGGGGTTCAGCCCCAGCATTTT.

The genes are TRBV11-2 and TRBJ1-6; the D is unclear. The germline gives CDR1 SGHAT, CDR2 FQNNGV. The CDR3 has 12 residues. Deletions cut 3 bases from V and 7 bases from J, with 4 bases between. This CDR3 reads CASSLRNSPLHF. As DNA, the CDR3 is TGTGCCAGCAGCTTGAGGAATTCACCCCTCCACTTT.

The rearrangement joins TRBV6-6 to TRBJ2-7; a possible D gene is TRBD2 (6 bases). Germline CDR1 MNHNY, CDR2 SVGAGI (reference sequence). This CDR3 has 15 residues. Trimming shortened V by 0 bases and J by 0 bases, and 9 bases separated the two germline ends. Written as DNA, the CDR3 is TGTGCCAGCAGTTACTCGATGGACTACTCCTACGAGCAGTACTTC. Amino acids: CASSYSMDYSYEQYF.

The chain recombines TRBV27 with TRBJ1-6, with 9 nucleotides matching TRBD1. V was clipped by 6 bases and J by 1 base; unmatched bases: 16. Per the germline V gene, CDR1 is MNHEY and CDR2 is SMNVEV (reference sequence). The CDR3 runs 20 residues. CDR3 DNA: TGTGCCAGCAGAAATACCATGGGGACAGGGATCAATTCCTATAATTCACCCCTCCACTTT. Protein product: CASRNTMGTGINSYNSPLHF.

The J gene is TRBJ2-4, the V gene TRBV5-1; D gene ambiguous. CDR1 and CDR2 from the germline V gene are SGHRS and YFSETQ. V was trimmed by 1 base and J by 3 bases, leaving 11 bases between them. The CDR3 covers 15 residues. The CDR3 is CASSLPTRNKNIQYF. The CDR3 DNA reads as TGCGCCAGCAGCTTGCCAACACGGAACAAAAACATTCAGTACTTC.

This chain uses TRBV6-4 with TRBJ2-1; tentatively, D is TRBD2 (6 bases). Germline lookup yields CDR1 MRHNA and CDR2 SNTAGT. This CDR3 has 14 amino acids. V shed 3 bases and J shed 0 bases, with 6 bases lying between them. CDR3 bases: TGTGCCAGCAGTGAAGCGGGCTCCTACAATGAGCAGTTCTTC. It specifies CASSEAGSYNEQFF.

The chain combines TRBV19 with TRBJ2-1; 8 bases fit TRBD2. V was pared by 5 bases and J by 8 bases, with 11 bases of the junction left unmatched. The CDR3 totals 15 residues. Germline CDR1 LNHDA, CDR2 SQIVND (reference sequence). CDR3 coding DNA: TGTGCCAGTAGTGTGAGCGGGAGATACCAGGATGAGCAGTTCTTC. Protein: CASSVSGRYQDEQFF.

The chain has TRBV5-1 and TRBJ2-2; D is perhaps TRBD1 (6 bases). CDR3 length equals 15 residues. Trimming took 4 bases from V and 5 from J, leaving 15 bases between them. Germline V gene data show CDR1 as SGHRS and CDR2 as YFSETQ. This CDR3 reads CASSPDSHITGELFF. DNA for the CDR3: TGCGCCAGCAGCCCGGACAGCCATATTACCGGGGAGCTGTTTTTT. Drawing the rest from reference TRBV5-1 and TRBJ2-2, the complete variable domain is KAGVTQTPRYLIKTRGQQVTLSCSPISGHRSVSWYQQTPGQGLQFLFEYFSETQRNKGNFPGRFSGRQFSNSRSEMNVSTLELGDSALYLCASSPDSHITGELFFGEGSRLTVL.

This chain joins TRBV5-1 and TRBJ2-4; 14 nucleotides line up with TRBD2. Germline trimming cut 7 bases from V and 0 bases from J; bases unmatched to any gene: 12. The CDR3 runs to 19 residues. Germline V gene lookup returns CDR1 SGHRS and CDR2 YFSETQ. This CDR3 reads CASSFRLAGGVVAKNIQYF. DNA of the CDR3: TGCGCCAGCTCCTTCCGACTAGCGGGAGGGGTCGTAGCCAAAAACATTCAGTACTTC.

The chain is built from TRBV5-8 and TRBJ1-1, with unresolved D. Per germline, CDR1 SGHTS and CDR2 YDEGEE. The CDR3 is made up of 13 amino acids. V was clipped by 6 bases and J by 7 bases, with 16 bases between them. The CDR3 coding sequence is TGTGCCAGCACCGGCATGGCTAAAGGTGAAGCTTTCTTT. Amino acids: CASTGMAKGEAFF.

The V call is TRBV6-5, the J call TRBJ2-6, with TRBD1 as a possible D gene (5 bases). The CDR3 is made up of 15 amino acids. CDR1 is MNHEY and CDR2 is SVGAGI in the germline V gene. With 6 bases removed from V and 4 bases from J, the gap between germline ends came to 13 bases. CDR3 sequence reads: CASSRQLRGANVLTF. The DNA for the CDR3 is TGTGCCAGCAGCCGACAGTTGCGAGGGGCCAACGTCCTGACTTTC.